This TCR beta chain was obtained from a study of blood T cell repertoires in COVID-19. This table comes from immunoSEQ multiplex PCR, and its TCRdb copy is limited to in-frame clones, with some not included. The top ten clones hold roughly 1.5% of a sample with 250,000 to 350,000 clones, around 84% of them seen once. The CDR3 consists of 14 residues. CDR1 and CDR2 (germline): MGHRA, YSYEKL. V was trimmed by 0 bases and J by 4 bases, leaving 9 bases between them. The sample comprised peripheral blood. V is TRBV4-1 and J is TRBJ1-2; no clear D gene. This receptor was identified in a human donor with COVID-19, enrolled during active disease. The donor label of this sample is uncertain. CDR3 amino acids: CASSQELSGYGYTF. CDR3 DNA: TGCGCCAGCAGCCAAGAATTGAGCGGCTATGGCTACACCTTC.